A selection of T cell receptor beta chains follows, all from one sample in a study of cytomegalovirus exposure and HLA in healthy donors. Data came from immunoSEQ multiplex PCR; TCRdb stores just in-frame clones and leaves some out. The repertoire holds about 130,000 clones, with 79% as singletons. The sequenced material came from PBMCs. The receptors derive from a man aged 35-49 years in good health and CMV-seropositive. Both conserved end residues are part of each CDR3. D genes are given only for firm matches. Only some rows state a clone size, as once, few, many or a class for expanded clones.

v_gene	abundance	j_gene	d_gene	CDR3nt	CDR3aa
TRBV13	NA	TRBJ1-5	NA	TGTGCCAGCAGCATCAGTAATCAGCCCCAGCATTTT	CASSISNQPQHF
TRBV6-1	few	TRBJ2-7	NA	TGTGCCAGCAGTCTCCAAGCGGGCCCCTACGAGCAGTACTTC	CASSLQAGPYEQYF
TRBV6-5	once	TRBJ1-2	NA	TGTGCCAGCAGTCCACCGGGAGTAGATGGCTACACCTTC	CASSPPGVDGYTF
TRBV6-1	NA	TRBJ2-1	TRBD2	TGTGCCAGCAGTGAAGGGAGGACTAGTCTGTTCTTC	CASSEGRTSLFF
TRBV19	NA	TRBJ1-2	NA	TGTGCCAGTAGTATTCGTTCAGGGGCCGGCGGCTACACCTTC	CASSIRSGAGGYTF
TRBV18	NA	TRBJ2-2	NA	TGTGCCAGCTCACCACCCCGGAACACCGGGGAGCTGTTTTTT	CASSPPRNTGELFF
TRBV6-1	NA	TRBJ1-4	TRBD1	TGTGCCAGCAGTGAAGGCTGGACAGGGTTGAAGGAAAAACTGTTTTTT	CASSEGWTGLKEKLFF
TRBV14	few	TRBJ2-2	TRBD1	TGTGCCAGTACAGGGGCGTCTCCCACCGGGGAGCTGTTTTTT	CASTGASPTGELFF
TRBV28	NA	TRBJ2-5	TRBD1	TGTGCCAGCAGTTTCAGGGGACAGGGGGTGCAAGAGACCCAGTACTTC	CASSFRGQGVQETQYF
TRBV5-1	NA	TRBJ1-1	NA	TGCGCCAGCAGCCCGTCCGGGGATGGCACTGAAGCTTTCTTT	CASSPSGDGTEAFF
TRBV9	NA	TRBJ2-1	NA	TGTGCCAGCAGCCCTATGGCAGGGTCCAATGAGCAGTTCTTC	CASSPMAGSNEQFF
TRBV5-6	NA	TRBJ2-1	TRBD1	TGTGCCAGCAGCCCTACCCGGGACAGGGTCTACAATGAGCAGTTCTTC	CASSPTRDRVYNEQFF
TRBV4-1	once	TRBJ2-7	TRBD1	TGCGCCAGCAGCCAAGTGGGGACAGGGTTCTACGAGCAGTACTTC	CASSQVGTGFYEQYF
TRBV19	NA	TRBJ1-1	NA	TGTGCCAGTAGTATCAGGGGTACTGAAGCTTTCTTT	CASSIRGTEAFF
TRBV5-5	NA	TRBJ2-7	NA	TGTGCCAGCAGCTTACAGGGATACGAGCAGTACTTC	CASSLQGYEQYF